The clone carrying this T cell receptor beta chain was observed many times. Its cognate antigen is unknown. These data originate in a study of glioma-infiltrating T cells. Losses at the gene ends were 5 bases for V and 6 bases for J; bases not matched to a gene: 11. CDR3 length: 16 amino acids. Germline V gene data show CDR1 as MDHEN and CDR2 as SYDVKM. Amplification of TCR alpha and beta CDR3 regions from RNA used iRepertoire nested multiplex PCR. For one-step reverse transcription and amplification, about 85-400 ng of tissue mRNA or PBMC total RNA was used. TCRdb re-analysed the multiplex PCR reads in MiXCR, keeping a single row per CDR3 protein. The sample has approximately 190,000 distinct CDR3 sequences; 25% to 35% are singletons. The study, taken as a whole, reports: Only very few CDR3 sequences appeared in both tissue and blood. Gliomas, especially low-grade, showed above-expected tissue-blood divergence; non-neoplastic patients showed below.

The specimen sequenced was glioma tissue, nonneoplastic brain tissue, or PBMCs (not recorded which). The gene calls are TRBV28 and TRBJ2-7; TRBD1 aligns across 12 bases. This receptor was obtained from a human donor with low-grade glioma or glioblastoma, undergoing nonglioma brain surgery, or in good health (not recorded which). The DNA for the CDR3 is TGTGCCAGCAGTACCGGGACAGGGGGCCCCCTCAGCGAGCAGTACTTC. This encodes CASSTGTGGPLSEQYF. The full variable domain, in which reference TRBV28 and TRBJ2-7 provide the parts outside the CDR3, is DVKVTQSSRYLVKRTGEKVFLECVQDMDHENMFWYRQDPGLGLRLIYFSYDVKMKEKGDIPEGYSVSREKKERFSLILESASTNQTSMYLCASSTGTGGPLSEQYFGPGTRLTVT.